Included here is one TCR beta chain sequence, with context. V lost 5 bases, J lost 0 bases, and 8 bases stayed unmatched. The CDR3 has 16 amino acids. In germline, CDR1 is SGHRS, CDR2 YFSETQ. These data originate in a study of identifying expanded T cells in peripheral blood. TCRdb keeps only in-frame clones here, not all; method: immunoSEQ multiplex PCR. This table holds under 150,000 clones, around 84% found once. The chain uses TRBV5-1 and TRBJ1-1; TRBD1 aligns across 9 bases. Sequencing input: blood. This TCR was recovered from a person aged 18 to 75 in good health. CDR3 loop: CASRTGQGFMNTEAFF. In DNA form, the CDR3 reads TGCGCCAGCAGAACGGGACAGGGATTCATGAACACTGAAGCTTTCTTT.